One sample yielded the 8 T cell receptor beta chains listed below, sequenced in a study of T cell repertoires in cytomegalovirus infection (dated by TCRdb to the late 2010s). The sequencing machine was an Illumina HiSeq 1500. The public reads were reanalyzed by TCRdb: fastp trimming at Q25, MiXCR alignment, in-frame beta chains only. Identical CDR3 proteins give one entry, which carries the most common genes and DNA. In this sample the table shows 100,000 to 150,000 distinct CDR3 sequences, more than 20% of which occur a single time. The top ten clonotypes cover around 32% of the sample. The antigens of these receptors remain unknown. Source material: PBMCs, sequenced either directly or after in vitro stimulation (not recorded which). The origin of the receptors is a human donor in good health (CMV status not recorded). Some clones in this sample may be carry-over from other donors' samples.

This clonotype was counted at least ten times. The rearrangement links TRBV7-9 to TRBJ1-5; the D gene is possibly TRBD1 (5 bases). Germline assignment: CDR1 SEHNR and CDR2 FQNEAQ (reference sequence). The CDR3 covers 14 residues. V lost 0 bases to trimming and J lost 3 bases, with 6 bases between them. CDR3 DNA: TGTGCCAGCAGCTTAGCAGGGGACAATCAGCCCCAGCATTTT. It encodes CASSLAGDNQPQHF.

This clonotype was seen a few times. The CDR3 protein is CASSEFRSVLGPQHF. The CDR3 nucleotides are TGTGCCAGCAGTGAATTTCGATCCGTCCTGGGGCCCCAGCATTTT. This chain connects TRBV2 to TRBJ1-5; D is unresolved. CDR1 and CDR2 (germline): SNHLY, FYNNEI. The CDR3 length is 15 residues. The V and J ends lost 2 bases and 9 bases respectively, with 17 bases between them.

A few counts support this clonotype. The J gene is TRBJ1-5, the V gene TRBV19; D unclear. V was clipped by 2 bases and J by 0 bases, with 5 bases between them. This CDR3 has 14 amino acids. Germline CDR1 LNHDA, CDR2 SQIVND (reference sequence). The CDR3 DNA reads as TGTGCCAGTAGTATAACAGATAGCAATCAGCCCCAGCATTTT. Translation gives CASSITDSNQPQHF.

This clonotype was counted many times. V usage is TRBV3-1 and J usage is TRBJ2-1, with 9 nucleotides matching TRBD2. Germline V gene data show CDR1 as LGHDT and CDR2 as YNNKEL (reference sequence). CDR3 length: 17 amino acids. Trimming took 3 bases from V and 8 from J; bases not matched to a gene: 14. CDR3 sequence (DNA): TGTGCCAGCAGCCACCCGACTAGCGGAGGGGTAAAGCATGAGCAGTTCTTC. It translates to CASSHPTSGGVKHEQFF.

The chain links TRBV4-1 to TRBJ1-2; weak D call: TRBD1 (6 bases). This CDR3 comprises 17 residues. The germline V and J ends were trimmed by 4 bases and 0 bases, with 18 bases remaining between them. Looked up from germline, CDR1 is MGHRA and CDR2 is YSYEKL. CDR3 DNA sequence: TGCGCCAGCAGCCCCGTGCGCAGGGGCGCCTCTAACTATGGCTACACCTTC. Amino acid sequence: CASSPVRRGASNYGYTF.

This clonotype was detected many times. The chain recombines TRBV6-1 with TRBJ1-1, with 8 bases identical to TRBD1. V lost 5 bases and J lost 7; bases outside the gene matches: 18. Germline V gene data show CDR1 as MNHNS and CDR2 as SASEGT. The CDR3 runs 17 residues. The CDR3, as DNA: TGTGCCAGCAGTCGCGGACAGGGCTTTTGGGGGACGGATGAAGCTTTCTTT. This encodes CASSRGQGFWGTDEAFF.

The CDR3, as DNA: TGTGCCAGCAGCTTAGGGCCGAGCTCCTACGAGCAGTACGTC. As protein: CASSLGPSSYEQYV. V usage is TRBV11-2 and J usage is TRBJ2-7; D call uncertain. The germline V gene encodes CDR1 SGHAT and CDR2 FQNNGV. The V end lost 1 base, the J end lost 0 bases, and 7 bases lay between the germline ends. The CDR3 is 14 amino acids.

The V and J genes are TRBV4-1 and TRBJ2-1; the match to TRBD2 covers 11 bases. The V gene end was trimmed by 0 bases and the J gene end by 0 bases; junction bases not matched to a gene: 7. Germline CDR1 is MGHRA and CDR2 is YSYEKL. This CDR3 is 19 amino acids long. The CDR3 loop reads CASSQDLAGGPSSYNEQFF. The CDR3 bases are TGCGCCAGCAGCCAAGACCTAGCGGGAGGTCCGAGCTCCTACAATGAGCAGTTCTTC.